These T cell receptor beta chains were read from a single sample in a study of TIL therapy for anti-PD-1-resistant metastatic lung cancer. The repertoire was sequenced with immunoSEQ multiplex PCR; TCRdb's copy has only in-frame clones and lacks some. Among approximately 47,000 clones listed, around 86% were seen once. The material was blood, obtained at baseline. The origin of the receptors is a person between 25 and 80 years old with non-small cell lung cancer. The CDR3 runs from the conserved cysteine through the conserved F or W. The order of the fields is CDR3 DNA, CDR3 protein, V gene, J gene, D gene, clone size. D genes are given only for firm matches. For some rows the clone size is stated as once, few or many, or as a class when expanded; others skip it.

TGTGCCATCAGTGGGGGGCGATGGGAGACCCAGTACTTC	CAISGGRWETQYF	TRBV10-3	TRBJ2-5	NA	once
TGTGCCAGCAGCCAACAAGGGTCAGGGGAAAAACTGTTTTTT	CASSQQGSGEKLFF	TRBV3-1/TRBV3-2	TRBJ1-4	NA	NA
TGTGCCAGCAGTTTGTTTAGGAGCGGGAGTGAGTTTCAAGAGACCCAGTACTTC	CASSLFRSGSEFQETQYF	TRBV28	TRBJ2-5	TRBD2	NA
TGTGCCAGCAGCGTAGCCCCAACAGGGGCCTCTGGAAACACCATATATTTT	CASSVAPTGASGNTIYF	TRBV9	TRBJ1-3	TRBD1	NA
TGTGCCAGCAGTTTACTGGGGGCAGGCAATCAGCCCCAGCATTTT	CASSLLGAGNQPQHF	TRBV27	TRBJ1-5	NA	NA
TGTGCCAGCAGCCCTATGGGTGGCGGTAATTCACCTAGCTCTGGAAACACCATATATTTT	CASSPMGGGNSPSSGNTIYF	TRBV5-5	TRBJ1-3	NA	NA
TGTGCCAGCAGCCTCCTGGGCTACGAGCAGTACTTC	CASSLLGYEQYF	TRBV28	TRBJ2-7	NA	NA
TGTGCCAGCAGCTTAGGGGACAGGGAGAATTCACCCCTCCACTTT	CASSLGDRENSPLHF	TRBV7-4	TRBJ1-6	TRBD1	NA
TGCGCCAGCAGCTTGGAGGGCGGGCCCGCGATCTCCTACAATGAGCAGTTCTTC	CASSLEGGPAISYNEQFF	TRBV5-1	TRBJ2-1	NA	NA
TGCGCCAGCAGCCAACTAAGAGCGGGAGTTGCCCAAAATGGAGCCAAAAACATTCAGTACTTC	CASSQLRAGVAQNGAKNIQYF	TRBV4-3	TRBJ2-4	TRBD2	NA
TGTGCCAGCAGAGCAGGGACAGGGGACACCGGGGAGCTGTTTTTT	CASRAGTGDTGELFF	TRBV7-9	TRBJ2-2	TRBD1	few
TGTGCCAGCAGCCAAGTCAGCAATCAGCCCCAGCATTTT	CASSQVSNQPQHF	TRBV4-2	TRBJ1-5	NA	few
TGTGCCACCAGTGATGATAGAAACAATGAGCAGTTCTTC	CATSDDRNNEQFF	TRBV24-1	TRBJ2-1	NA	NA
TGTGCCAGCAGCCCAAAGGGACAGGAGTACTATGGCTACACCTTC	CASSPKGQEYYGYTF	TRBV3-1/TRBV3-2	TRBJ1-2	TRBD1	NA
TGTGCCAGTAGTATAAGCCGGGACAGCAGTGAAAAACTGTTTTTT	CASSISRDSSEKLFF	TRBV19	TRBJ1-4	TRBD1	NA
TGTGCCAGTAGCCCAACGGGAGTCGGAGAGACCCAGTACTTC	CASSPTGVGETQYF	TRBV6-5	TRBJ2-5	NA	NA
TGTGCCAGCAGCTTATCCGGCTCCTACGAGCAGTACTTC	CASSLSGSYEQYF	TRBV11-3	TRBJ2-7	NA	NA
TGTGCCAGCAGTTCAGCCGGGACAGGATTGAACACTGAAGCTTTCTTT	CASSSAGTGLNTEAFF	TRBV28	TRBJ1-1	TRBD1	NA
TGTGCCAGCAGCCTCTCGACGCCGAATGAGCAGTTCTTC	CASSLSTPNEQFF	TRBV27	TRBJ2-1	NA	NA
TGTGCCAGCAGCCTCGGGGGGGCCGGGGAGCTGTTTTTT	CASSLGGAGELFF	TRBV3-1/TRBV3-2	TRBJ2-2	TRBD2	NA
TGTGCCAGCAGCCGGGGAGGCGCCGGAGGGGCGCAAGAGACCCAGTACTTC	CASSRGGAGGAQETQYF	TRBV9	TRBJ2-5	NA	NA
TGTGCCAGCAGTTTAGACGGGAGAGCGGCTTACGAGCAGTACTTC	CASSLDGRAAYEQYF	TRBV27	TRBJ2-7	NA	NA
TGTGCCAGTAGCCCTGGGTGGGGCAATCAGCCCCAGCATTTT	CASSPGWGNQPQHF	TRBV19	TRBJ1-5	NA	NA
TGCGCCAGCAGCCGGGACAGTAACTATGGCTACACCTTC	CASSRDSNYGYTF	TRBV10-2	TRBJ1-2	TRBD1	once
TGTGCCAGCAGTTTATTCCGCCTTGGCGTGGGCGAGCAGTACTTC	CASSLFRLGVGEQYF	TRBV28	TRBJ2-7	NA	NA
TGTGCCAGCAGCTTAGAGGGCGGGACAGGGGCCGAAAAACTGTTTTTT	CASSLEGGTGAEKLFF	TRBV7-6	TRBJ1-4	TRBD1	NA
TGTGCCAGCAGCCAGACAGTCCAGAACACTGAAGCTTTCTTT	CASSQTVQNTEAFF	TRBV7-9	TRBJ1-1	NA	NA
TGTGCCAGCAGTTACCGGGCCAGAGGGACCCAGTACTTC	CASSYRARGTQYF	TRBV27	TRBJ2-5	NA	NA